The rows below give T cell receptor beta chains drawn from one sample of a study of T cell responses to AZD1222 COVID-19 vaccine. Using immunoSEQ multiplex PCR, the repertoire was profiled, and TCRdb retains in-frame clones only, with some absent. The sample has about 35,000 clones, approximately 86% seen once. Source: peripheral blood, taken on day 0 of AZD1222 vaccination. The receptors were gathered from an adult in good health. Each CDR3 is given with its conserved first and last residue. Fields, in order: D gene, clone size, V gene, CDR3 length, J gene, CDR3 DNA, CDR3 protein. The D gene is left open where the match is weak. Rows may omit the clone size; those that give it use once, few, many or a size class.

D gene: NA
clone size: once
V gene: TRBV3-1/TRBV3-2
CDR3 length: 13
J gene: TRBJ2-7
CDR3 DNA: TGTGCCAGCAGCCTTATCGACGGCTACGAGCAGTACTTC
CDR3 protein: CASSLIDGYEQYF

D gene: NA
clone size: once
V gene: TRBV27
CDR3 length: 14
J gene: TRBJ1-5
CDR3 DNA: TGTGCCAGCAGTTTATCGGGCAACAATCAGCCCCAGCATTTT
CDR3 protein: CASSLSGNNQPQHF

D gene: NA
clone size: NA
V gene: TRBV6-6
CDR3 length: 14
J gene: TRBJ2-1
CDR3 DNA: TGTGCCAGCAGAGGCCCGGAGGGCAGAAATGAGCAGTTCTTC
CDR3 protein: CASRGPEGRNEQFF

D gene: NA
clone size: NA
V gene: TRBV28
CDR3 length: 14
J gene: TRBJ1-5
CDR3 DNA: TGTGCCAGCAGTTTTAGGGTTAGAAATCAGCCCCAGCATTTT
CDR3 protein: CASSFRVRNQPQHF

D gene: TRBD2
clone size: NA
V gene: TRBV7-9
CDR3 length: 14
J gene: TRBJ2-5
CDR3 DNA: TGTGCCAGCAGCTTAGGACTAGCGGTGGTCACCCAGTACTTC
CDR3 protein: CASSLGLAVVTQYF

D gene: TRBD1
clone size: few
V gene: TRBV7-8
CDR3 length: 13
J gene: TRBJ1-1
CDR3 DNA: TGTGCCAGCAGCATGACAGGGGGCACTGAAGCTTTCTTT
CDR3 protein: CASSMTGGTEAFF

D gene: TRBD1
clone size: few
V gene: TRBV7-9
CDR3 length: 15
J gene: TRBJ2-7
CDR3 DNA: TGTGCCAGCAGCCGCGGACAGGGGAGCCCCTACGAGCAGTACTTC
CDR3 protein: CASSRGQGSPYEQYF

D gene: TRBD1
clone size: NA
V gene: TRBV29-1
CDR3 length: 13
J gene: TRBJ1-4
CDR3 DNA: TGCAGCGTGACAGGGGCAAATAATGAAAAACTGTTTTTT
CDR3 protein: CSVTGANNEKLFF

D gene: TRBD1
clone size: NA
V gene: TRBV7-9
CDR3 length: 16
J gene: TRBJ1-3
CDR3 DNA: TGTGCCAGCAGCGCCCGGGACAGGGGCTCTGGAAACACCATATATTTT
CDR3 protein: CASSARDRGSGNTIYF

D gene: TRBD1
clone size: NA
V gene: TRBV7-8
CDR3 length: 14
J gene: TRBJ2-1
CDR3 DNA: TGTGCCAGCAGCTTAGCGGGACAGATCAATGAGCAGTTCTTC
CDR3 protein: CASSLAGQINEQFF

D gene: NA
clone size: NA
V gene: TRBV20-1
CDR3 length: 11
J gene: TRBJ1-1
CDR3 DNA: TGCAGTGCTGCTGACAGAATGGGTGCTTTCTTT
CDR3 protein: CSAADRMGAFF

D gene: TRBD1
clone size: NA
V gene: TRBV12-3/TRBV12-4
CDR3 length: 13
J gene: TRBJ2-5
CDR3 DNA: TGTGCCAGCCGAGGGACAGGGGAAGAGACCCAGTACTTC
CDR3 protein: CASRGTGEETQYF

D gene: NA
clone size: NA
V gene: TRBV9
CDR3 length: 16
J gene: TRBJ2-7
CDR3 DNA: TGTGCCAGCAGCGTTGGGCTCGGACAGTGGGCCTACGAGCAGTACTTC
CDR3 protein: CASSVGLGQWAYEQYF

D gene: TRBD1
clone size: few
V gene: TRBV28
CDR3 length: 18
J gene: TRBJ1-2
CDR3 DNA: TGTGCCAGCAGTTTTAAGGATTCCGGGACAGGGGGGGACTATGGCTACACCTTC
CDR3 protein: CASSFKDSGTGGDYGYTF

D gene: TRBD1
clone size: NA
V gene: TRBV19
CDR3 length: 14
J gene: TRBJ1-6
CDR3 DNA: TGTGCCAGTAGCCGAGGGACAGATAATTCACCCCTCCACTTT
CDR3 protein: CASSRGTDNSPLHF

D gene: NA
clone size: NA
V gene: TRBV7-2
CDR3 length: 18
J gene: TRBJ2-2
CDR3 DNA: TGTGCCAGCAGCTTAGCAGGGCCCGCCGGGATAAACACCGGGGAGCTGTTTTTT
CDR3 protein: CASSLAGPAGINTGELFF

D gene: TRBD1
clone size: NA
V gene: TRBV29-1
CDR3 length: 16
J gene: TRBJ1-1
CDR3 DNA: TGCAGCGTACACGCGGGACAGGGACAACCGAACACTGAAGCTTTCTTT
CDR3 protein: CSVHAGQGQPNTEAFF